These 6 T cell receptor beta chains came from one sample sequenced in a study of blood T cell repertoires in COVID-19. Clones were read by immunoSEQ multiplex PCR, and TCRdb kept only the in-frame ones, dropping some. The sample records some 200,000 clones, approximately 90% being singletons. The sample comprised peripheral blood. The origin of the receptors is a woman aged 18 to 35 who had recovered from COVID-19.

The gene calls are TRBV3-1 (or the pseudogene TRBV3-2) and TRBJ2-7; TRBD1 matches at 8 bases. The CDR3 length is 14 residues. J was trimmed by 2 bases and V by 4 bases; bases with no gene match: 4. CDR1 is LGHDT, CDR2 YNNKEL, per germline (reference sequence). CDR3 DNA: TGTGCCAGCAGCCCTAAGACAGGGGCCTACGAGCAGTACTTC. It translates to CASSPKTGAYEQYF.

In this sample, this clone turned up a few times. The chain combines TRBV11-2 with TRBJ1-6; D is perhaps TRBD1 (5 bases). V lost 7 bases and J 7 bases, leaving 17 bases between the germline ends. The germline V gene has CDR1 SGHAT and CDR2 FQNNGV. The CDR3 totals 15 residues. The CDR3 DNA sequence: TGTGCCAGCATCCAGGAGGGACGGCTCAATTCACCCCTCCACTTT. It translates to CASIQEGRLNSPLHF.

The chain couples TRBV7-3 to TRBJ2-3; maybe TRBD2 (6 bases). The germline V gene encodes CDR1 SGHTA and CDR2 FQGTGA. V was cut by 1 base and J by 1 base, with 9 bases left in between. The CDR3 consists of 15 residues. CDR3 sequence (DNA): TGTGCCAGCAGCTTAAGGCCTAGCGGCACAGATACGCAGTATTTT. Translated, it gives CASSLRPSGTDTQYF.

This rearrangement joins TRBV11-2 to TRBJ1-2, with D possibly being TRBD1 (5 bases). Trimming pared 3 bases from V and 6 bases from J, leaving 11 bases between. Germline CDR1 and CDR2: SGHAT and FQNNGV. This CDR3 has 13 amino acids. CDR3 region: CASSFSQGNGYTF. CDR3 in DNA: TGTGCCAGCAGCTTTTCTCAGGGAAATGGCTACACCTTC.

This clone was detected once. V is TRBV7-2 and J is TRBJ2-3; 9 bases agree with TRBD2. CDR3 size: 16 residues. Germline CDR1 and CDR2: SGHTA and FQGNSA. The junction had 12 bases not matched to a gene; V was cut back by 5 bases and J by 6 bases. CDR3 sequence reads: CASSRTSVGGGDTQYF. The CDR3 region has the DNA TGTGCCAGCAGCCGGACTAGCGTAGGGGGTGGGGATACGCAGTATTTT.

The chain links TRBV27 to TRBJ2-7; unclear D gene. The CDR3 loop spans 13 amino acids. The ends were cut back, 2 bases at V and 0 bases at J, with 5 bases in the middle. Per germline, CDR1 MNHEY and CDR2 SMNVEV (reference sequence). The DNA of the CDR3 is TGTGCCAGCAGTTTAGCTAGCTCCTACGAGCAGTACTTC. Protein sequence: CASSLASSYEQYF.